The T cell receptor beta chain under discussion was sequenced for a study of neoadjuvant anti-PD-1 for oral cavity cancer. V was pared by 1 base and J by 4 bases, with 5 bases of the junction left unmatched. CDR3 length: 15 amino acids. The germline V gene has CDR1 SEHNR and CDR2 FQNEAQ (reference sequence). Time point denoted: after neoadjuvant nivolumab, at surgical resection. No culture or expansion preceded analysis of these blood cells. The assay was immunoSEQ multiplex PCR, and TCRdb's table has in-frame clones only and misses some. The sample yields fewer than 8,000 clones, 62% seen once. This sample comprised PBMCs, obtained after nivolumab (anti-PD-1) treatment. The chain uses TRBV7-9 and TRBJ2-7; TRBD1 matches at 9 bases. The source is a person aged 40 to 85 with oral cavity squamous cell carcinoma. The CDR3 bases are TGTGCCAGCAGCTTAGAAAGTGACAGGGGGTACGAGCAGTACTTC. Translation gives CASSLESDRGYEQYF.